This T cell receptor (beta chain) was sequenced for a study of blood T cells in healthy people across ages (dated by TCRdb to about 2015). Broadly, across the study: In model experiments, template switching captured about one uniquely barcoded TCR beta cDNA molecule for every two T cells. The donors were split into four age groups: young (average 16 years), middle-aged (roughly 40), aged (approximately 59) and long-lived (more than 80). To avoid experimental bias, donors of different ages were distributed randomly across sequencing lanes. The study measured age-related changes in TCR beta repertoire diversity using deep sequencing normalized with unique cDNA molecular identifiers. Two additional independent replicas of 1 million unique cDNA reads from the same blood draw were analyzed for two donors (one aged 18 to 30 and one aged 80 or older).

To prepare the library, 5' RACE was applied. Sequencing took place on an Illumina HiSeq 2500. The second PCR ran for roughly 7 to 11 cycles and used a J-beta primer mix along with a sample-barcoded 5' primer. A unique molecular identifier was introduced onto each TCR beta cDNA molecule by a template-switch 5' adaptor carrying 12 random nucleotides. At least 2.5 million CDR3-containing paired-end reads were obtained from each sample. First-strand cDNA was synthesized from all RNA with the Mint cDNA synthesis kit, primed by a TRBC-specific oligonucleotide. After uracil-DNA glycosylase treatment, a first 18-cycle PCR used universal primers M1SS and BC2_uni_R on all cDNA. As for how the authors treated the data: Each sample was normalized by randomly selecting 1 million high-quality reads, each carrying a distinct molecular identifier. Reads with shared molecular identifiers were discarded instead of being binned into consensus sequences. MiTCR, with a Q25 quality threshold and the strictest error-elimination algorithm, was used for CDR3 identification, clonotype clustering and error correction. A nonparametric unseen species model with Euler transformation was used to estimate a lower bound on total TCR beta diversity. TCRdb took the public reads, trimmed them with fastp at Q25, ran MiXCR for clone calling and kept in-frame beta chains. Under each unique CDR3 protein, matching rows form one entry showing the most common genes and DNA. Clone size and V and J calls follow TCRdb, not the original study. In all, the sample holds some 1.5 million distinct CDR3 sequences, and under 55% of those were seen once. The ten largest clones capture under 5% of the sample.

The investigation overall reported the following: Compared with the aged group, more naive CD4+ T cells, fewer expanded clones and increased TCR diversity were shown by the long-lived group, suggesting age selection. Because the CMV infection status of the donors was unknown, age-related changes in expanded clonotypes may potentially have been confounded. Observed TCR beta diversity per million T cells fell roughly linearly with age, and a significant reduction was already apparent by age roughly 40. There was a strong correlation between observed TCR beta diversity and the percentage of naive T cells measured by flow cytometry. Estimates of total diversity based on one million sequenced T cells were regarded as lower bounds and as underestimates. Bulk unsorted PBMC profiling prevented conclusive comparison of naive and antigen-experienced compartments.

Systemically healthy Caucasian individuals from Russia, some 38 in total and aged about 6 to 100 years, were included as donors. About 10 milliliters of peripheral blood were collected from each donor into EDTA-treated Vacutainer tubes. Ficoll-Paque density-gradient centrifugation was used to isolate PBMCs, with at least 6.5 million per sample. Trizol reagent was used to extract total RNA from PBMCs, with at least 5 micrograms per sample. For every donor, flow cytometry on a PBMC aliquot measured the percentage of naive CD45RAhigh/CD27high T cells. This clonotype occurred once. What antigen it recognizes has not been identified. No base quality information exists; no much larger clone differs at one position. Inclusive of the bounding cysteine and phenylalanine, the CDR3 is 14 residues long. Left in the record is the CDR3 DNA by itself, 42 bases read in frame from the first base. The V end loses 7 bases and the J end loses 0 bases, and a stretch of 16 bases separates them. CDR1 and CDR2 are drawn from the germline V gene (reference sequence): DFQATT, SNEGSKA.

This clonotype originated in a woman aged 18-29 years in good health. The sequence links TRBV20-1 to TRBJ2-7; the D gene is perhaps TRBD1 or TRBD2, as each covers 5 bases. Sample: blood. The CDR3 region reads CSGRDGRSSYEQYF. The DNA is TGCAGTGGCCGGGACGGACGGAGCTCCTACGAGCAGTACTTC.